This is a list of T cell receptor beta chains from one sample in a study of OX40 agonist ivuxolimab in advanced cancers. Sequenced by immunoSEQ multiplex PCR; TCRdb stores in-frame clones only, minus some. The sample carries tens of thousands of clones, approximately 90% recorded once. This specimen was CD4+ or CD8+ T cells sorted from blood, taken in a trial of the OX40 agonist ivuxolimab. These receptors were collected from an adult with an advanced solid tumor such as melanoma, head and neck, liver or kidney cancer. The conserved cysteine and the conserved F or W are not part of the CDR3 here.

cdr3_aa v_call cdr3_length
ASSLIEREGYNEQF TRBV5-1 14
ASSVPTGATGELF TRBV19 13
ASSQDGQGYEKLF TRBV4-1 13
ASSPPGQRTDTQY TRBV18 13
ASSLTVDQPQH TRBV7-2 11
ASSPDGTSVYEQY TRBV7-3 13
ASSLDRGRSGNTIY TRBV7-2 14
ASSYNTGGSGNTIY TRBV11-2 14
ASSLDGMSYEQY TRBV11-3 12
ASQGDTEAF TRBV7-9 9
AGRSVSDGAQY TRBV30 11
ASSGTGAANEKLF TRBV5-4 13
ASSFSGTVSNQPQH TRBV6-6 14
AISDPLKGHNEQF TRBV10-3 13
ASSIPQGSNQPQH TRBV19 13
AWSPNMMNTEAF TRBV30 12
ASSIGVTFATNEKLF TRBV7-9 15